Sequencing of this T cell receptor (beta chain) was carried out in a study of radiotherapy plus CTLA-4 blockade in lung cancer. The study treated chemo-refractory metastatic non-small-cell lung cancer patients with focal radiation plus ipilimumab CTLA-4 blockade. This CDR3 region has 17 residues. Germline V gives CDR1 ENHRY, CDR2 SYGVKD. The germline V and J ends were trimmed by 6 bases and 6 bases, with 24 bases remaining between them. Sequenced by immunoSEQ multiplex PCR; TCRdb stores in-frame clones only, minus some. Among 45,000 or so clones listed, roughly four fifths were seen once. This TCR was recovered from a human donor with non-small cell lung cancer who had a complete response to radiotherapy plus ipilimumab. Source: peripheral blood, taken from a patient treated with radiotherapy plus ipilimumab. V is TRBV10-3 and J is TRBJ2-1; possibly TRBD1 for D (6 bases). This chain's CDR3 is CAIRDPLPGQYINEQFF. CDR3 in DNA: TGTGCCATCAGAGACCCTCTCCCCGGACAGTATATCAATGAGCAGTTCTTC.